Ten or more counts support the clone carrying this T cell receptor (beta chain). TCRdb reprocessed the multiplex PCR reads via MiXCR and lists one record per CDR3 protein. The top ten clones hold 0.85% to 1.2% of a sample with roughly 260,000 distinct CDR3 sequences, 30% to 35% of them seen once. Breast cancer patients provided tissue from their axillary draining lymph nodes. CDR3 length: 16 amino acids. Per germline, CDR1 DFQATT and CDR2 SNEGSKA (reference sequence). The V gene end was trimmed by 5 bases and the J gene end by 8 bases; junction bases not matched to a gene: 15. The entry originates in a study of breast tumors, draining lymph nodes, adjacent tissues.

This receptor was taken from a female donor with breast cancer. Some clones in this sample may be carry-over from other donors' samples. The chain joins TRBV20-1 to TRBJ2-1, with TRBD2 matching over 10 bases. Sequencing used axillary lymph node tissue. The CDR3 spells CSAPEGLAGVFDEQFF. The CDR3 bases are TGCAGTGCTCCGGAGGGGCTAGCGGGAGTTTTTGATGAGCAGTTCTTC.